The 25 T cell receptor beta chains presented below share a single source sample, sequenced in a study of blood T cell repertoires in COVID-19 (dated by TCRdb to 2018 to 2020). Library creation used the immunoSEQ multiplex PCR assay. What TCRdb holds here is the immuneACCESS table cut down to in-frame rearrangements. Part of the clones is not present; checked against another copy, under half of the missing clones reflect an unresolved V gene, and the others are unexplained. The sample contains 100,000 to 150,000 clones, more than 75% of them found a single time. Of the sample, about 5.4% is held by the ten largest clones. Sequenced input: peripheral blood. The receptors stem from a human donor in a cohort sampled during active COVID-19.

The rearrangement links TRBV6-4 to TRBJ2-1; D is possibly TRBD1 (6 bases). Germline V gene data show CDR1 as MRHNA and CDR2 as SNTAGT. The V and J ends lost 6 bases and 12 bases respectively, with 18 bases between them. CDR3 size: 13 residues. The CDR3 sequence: CASRRKGEMGQFF. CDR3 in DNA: TGTGCCAGCAGGCGGAAGGGGGAAATGGGGCAGTTCTTC.

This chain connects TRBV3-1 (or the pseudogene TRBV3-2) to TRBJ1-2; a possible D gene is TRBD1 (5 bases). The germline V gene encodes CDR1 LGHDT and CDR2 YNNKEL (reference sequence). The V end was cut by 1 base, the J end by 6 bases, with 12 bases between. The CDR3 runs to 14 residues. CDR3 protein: CASSQVVQVHGYTF. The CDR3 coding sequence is TGTGCCAGCAGCCAAGTTGTACAGGTCCATGGCTACACCTTC.

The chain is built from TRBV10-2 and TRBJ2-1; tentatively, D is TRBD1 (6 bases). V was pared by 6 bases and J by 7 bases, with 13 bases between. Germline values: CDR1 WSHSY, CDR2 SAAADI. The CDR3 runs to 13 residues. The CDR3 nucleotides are TGCGCCAGCAGAAAAGGACAGACAAATGAGCAGTTCTTC. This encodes CASRKGQTNEQFF.

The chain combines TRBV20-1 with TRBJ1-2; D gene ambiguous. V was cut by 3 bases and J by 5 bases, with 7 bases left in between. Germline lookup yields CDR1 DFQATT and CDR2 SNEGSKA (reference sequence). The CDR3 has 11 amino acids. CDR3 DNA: TGCAGTGCTAGTCGACTGTATGGCTACACCTTC. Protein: CSASRLYGYTF.

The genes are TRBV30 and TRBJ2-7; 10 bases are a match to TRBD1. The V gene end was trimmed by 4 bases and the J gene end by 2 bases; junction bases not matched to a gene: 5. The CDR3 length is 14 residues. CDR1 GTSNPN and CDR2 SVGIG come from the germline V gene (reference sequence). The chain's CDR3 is CAWTLGQGAYEQYF. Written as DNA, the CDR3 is TGTGCCTGGACCCTCGGACAGGGGGCCTACGAGCAGTACTTC. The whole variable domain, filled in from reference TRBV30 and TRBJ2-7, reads SQTIHQWPATLVQPVGSPLSLECTVEGTSNPNLYWYRQAAGRGLQLLFYSVGIGQISSEVPQNLSASRPQDRQFILSSKKLLLSDSGFYLCAWTLGQGAYEQYFGPGTRLTVT.

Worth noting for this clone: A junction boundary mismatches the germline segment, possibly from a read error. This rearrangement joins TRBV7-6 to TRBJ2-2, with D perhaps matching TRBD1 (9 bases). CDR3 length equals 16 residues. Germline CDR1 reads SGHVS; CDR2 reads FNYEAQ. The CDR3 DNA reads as TGTGCCAGCAGCGTAGCGGGACAGGGTGGTACCGGGGAGCTGTTTTTT. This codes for CASSVAGQGGTGELFF.

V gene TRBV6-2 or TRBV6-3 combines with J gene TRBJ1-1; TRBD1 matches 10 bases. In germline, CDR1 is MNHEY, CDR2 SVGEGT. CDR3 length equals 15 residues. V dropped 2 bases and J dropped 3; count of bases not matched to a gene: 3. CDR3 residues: CASSYGGTGDTEAFF. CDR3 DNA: TGTGCCAGCAGTTACGGCGGGACAGGGGACACTGAAGCTTTCTTT.

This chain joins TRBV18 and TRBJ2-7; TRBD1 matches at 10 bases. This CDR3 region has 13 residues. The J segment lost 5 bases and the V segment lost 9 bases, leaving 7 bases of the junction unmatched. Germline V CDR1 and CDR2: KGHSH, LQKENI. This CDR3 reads CASRPGQGNEQYF. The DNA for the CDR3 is TGTGCCAGTCGACCGGGACAGGGGAACGAGCAGTACTTC.

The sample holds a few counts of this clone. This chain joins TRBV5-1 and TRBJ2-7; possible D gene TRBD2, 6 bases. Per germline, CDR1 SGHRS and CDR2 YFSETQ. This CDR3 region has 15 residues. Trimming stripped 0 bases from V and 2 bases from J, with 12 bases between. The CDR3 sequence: CASSLVGGTAYEQYF. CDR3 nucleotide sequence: TGCGCCAGCAGCTTGGTGGGAGGAACAGCCTACGAGCAGTACTTC.

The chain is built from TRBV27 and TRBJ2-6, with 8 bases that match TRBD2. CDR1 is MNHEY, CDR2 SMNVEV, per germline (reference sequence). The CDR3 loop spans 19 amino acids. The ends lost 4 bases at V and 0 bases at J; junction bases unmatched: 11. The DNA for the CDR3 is TGTGCCAGCAGTTCATTCCGGGAGGGAACGGGCTCTGGGGCCAACGTCCTGACTTTC. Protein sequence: CASSSFREGTGSGANVLTF.

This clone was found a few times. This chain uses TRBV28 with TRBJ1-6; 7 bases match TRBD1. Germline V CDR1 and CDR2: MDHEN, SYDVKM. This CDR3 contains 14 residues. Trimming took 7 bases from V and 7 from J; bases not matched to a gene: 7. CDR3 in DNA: TGTGCCAGCATAATACAGGGGAAAAATTCACCCCTCCACTTT. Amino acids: CASIIQGKNSPLHF.

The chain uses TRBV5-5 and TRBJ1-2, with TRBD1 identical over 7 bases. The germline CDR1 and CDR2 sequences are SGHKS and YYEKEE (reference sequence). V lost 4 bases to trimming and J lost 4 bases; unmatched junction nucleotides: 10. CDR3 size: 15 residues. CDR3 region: CASSPNRAGGYGYTF. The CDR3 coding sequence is TGTGCCAGCAGCCCCAATCGGGCAGGGGGCTATGGCTACACCTTC.

The DNA of the CDR3 is TGTGCCAGCAGCCAGATCGCAGGGGGCTACAATGAGCAGTTCTTC. Amino acids: CASSQIAGGYNEQFF. J is TRBJ2-1 and V is TRBV7-2; 7 bases fit TRBD1. The CDR3 runs 15 residues. J was trimmed by 3 bases and V by 5 bases; bases with no gene match: 7. CDR1 and CDR2 (germline): SGHTA, FQGNSA.

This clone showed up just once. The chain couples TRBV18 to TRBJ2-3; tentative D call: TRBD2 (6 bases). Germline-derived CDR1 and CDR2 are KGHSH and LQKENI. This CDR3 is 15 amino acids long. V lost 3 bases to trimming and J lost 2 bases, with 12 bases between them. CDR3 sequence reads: CASSPPGLLTDTQYF. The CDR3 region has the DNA TGTGCCAGCTCACCCCCGGGACTCCTCACAGATACGCAGTATTTT.

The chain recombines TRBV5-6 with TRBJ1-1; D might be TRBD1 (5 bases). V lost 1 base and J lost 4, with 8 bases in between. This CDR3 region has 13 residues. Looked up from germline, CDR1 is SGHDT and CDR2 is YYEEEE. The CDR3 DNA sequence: TGTGCCAGCAGCTTGAGGGGCAGCACTGAAGCTTTCTTT. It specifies CASSLRGSTEAFF. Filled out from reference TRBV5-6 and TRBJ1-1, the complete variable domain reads DAGVTQSPTHLIKTRGQQVTLRCSPKSGHDTVSWYQQALGQGPQFIFQYYEEEERQRGNFPDRFSGHQFPNYSSELNVNALLLGDSALYLCASSLRGSTEAFFGQGTRLTVV.

The CDR3 spells CASSFWVAGGSSYEQYF. The DNA for the CDR3 is TGTGCCAGCAGCTTTTGGGTAGCGGGAGGGAGCTCCTACGAGCAGTACTTC. The chain recombines TRBV11-2 with TRBJ2-7; TRBD2 matches at 11 bases. Germline CDR1 reads SGHAT; CDR2 reads FQNNGV. V shed 3 bases and J 0 bases; nucleotides not matched to a gene: 7. The CDR3 spans 17 residues.

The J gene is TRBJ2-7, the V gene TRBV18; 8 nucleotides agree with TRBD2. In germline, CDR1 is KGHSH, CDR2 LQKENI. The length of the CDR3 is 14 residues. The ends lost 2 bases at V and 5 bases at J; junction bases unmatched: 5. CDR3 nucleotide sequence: TGTGCCAGCTCACCAACTAGCGGACGCGACGAGCAGTACTTC. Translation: CASSPTSGRDEQYF.

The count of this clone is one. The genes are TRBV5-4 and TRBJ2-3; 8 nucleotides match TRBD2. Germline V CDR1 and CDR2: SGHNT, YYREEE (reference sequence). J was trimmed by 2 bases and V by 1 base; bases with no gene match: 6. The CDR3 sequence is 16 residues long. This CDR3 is CASSLPGGTYTDTQYF. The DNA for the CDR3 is TGTGCCAGCAGCTTGCCGGGAGGGACCTACACAGATACGCAGTATTTT.

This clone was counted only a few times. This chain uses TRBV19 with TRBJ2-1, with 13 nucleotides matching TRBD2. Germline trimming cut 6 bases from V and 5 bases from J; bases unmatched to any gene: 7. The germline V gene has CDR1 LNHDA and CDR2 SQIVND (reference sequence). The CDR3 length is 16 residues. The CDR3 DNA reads TGTGCCAGTAGCTCGGCGGGACTAGCGGGACACAATGAGCAGTTCTTC. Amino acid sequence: CASSSAGLAGHNEQFF.

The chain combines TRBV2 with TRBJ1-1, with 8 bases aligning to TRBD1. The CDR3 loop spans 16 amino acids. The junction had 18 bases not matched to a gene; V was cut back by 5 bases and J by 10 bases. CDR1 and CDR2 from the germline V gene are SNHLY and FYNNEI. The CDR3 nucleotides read TGTGCCAGCAGTTCCGGGACAGGCAAGAGAACCCCGGGAGCTTTCTTT. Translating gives CASSSGTGKRTPGAFF.

CDR3: CASSNRDYNEQFF. CDR3 sequence (DNA): TGTGCCAGCAGCAACAGGGACTACAATGAGCAGTTCTTC. The chain combines TRBV21-1 with TRBJ2-1; TRBD1 reflects the table's D call only, with no check against the DNA. TRBV21-1 is reported as a pseudogene. This CDR3 contains 13 residues.

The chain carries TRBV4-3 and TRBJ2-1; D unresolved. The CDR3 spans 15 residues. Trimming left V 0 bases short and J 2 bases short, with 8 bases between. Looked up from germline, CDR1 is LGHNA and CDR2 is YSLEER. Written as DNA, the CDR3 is TGCGCCAGCAGCCAAGATTATCGTCCCTACAATGAGCAGTTCTTC. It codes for CASSQDYRPYNEQFF.

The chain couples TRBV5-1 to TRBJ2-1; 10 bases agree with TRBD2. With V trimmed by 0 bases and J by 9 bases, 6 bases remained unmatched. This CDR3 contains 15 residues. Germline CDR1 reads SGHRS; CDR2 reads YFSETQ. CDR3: CASSLGLAGVGEQFF. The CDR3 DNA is TGCGCCAGCAGCTTGGGCCTAGCGGGAGTTGGTGAGCAGTTCTTC.

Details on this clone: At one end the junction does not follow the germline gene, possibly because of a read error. CDR3 nucleotide sequence: TGTGCCAGCAGCTCGAACAGTTACCCAGCTTTT. Protein product: CASSSNSYPAF. The V gene is TRBV11-2, the J gene TRBJ1-4; D not resolved. CDR3 length: 11 residues. Germline lookup yields CDR1 SGHAT and CDR2 FQNNGV.

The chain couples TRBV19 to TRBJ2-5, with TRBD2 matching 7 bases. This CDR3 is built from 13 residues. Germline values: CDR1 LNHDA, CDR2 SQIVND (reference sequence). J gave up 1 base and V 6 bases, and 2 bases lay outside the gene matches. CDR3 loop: CASRRTSQETQYF. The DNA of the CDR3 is TGTGCCAGTAGGCGGACTAGCCAAGAGACCCAGTACTTC.